The rows below give T cell receptor beta chains drawn from one sample of a study of blood T cell repertoires in COVID-19. The repertoire was sequenced with immunoSEQ multiplex PCR; TCRdb's copy has only in-frame clones and lacks some. Of more than 250,000 clones in the sample, about 88% are singletons; the top ten hold 3.6%. The sample consisted of peripheral blood. Receptors originate from a man younger than 35 with active or convalescent COVID-19. Each CDR3 is given with its conserved first and last residue. The order of the fields is D gene, V gene, CDR3 length, J gene, clone size, CDR3 DNA, CDR3 protein. The D gene is left open where the match is weak. Size tells how often a clone was seen (once, few, many) or the class of an expanded clone, and some rows leave it out.

d_call: TRBD1; v_call: TRBV19; cdr3_length: 16; j_call: TRBJ2-7; clone_size: -; cdr3_nt: TGTGCCAGTAGTAGGCTCCCGGGACAGGGATCTGGGGAGCAGTACTTC; cdr3_aa: CASSRLPGQGSGEQYF
d_call: -; v_call: TRBV18; cdr3_length: 13; j_call: TRBJ2-1; clone_size: -; cdr3_nt: TGTGCCAGCTCACCGCTTCCGAGGGATGAGCAGTTCTTC; cdr3_aa: CASSPLPRDEQFF
d_call: -; v_call: TRBV28; cdr3_length: 12; j_call: TRBJ2-7; clone_size: -; cdr3_nt: TGTGCCAGCAGTTCGGGAAGCTACGAGCAGTACTTC; cdr3_aa: CASSSGSYEQYF
d_call: TRBD1; v_call: TRBV11-3; cdr3_length: 15; j_call: TRBJ1-2; clone_size: -; cdr3_nt: TGTGCCAGCAGCGAGGGACAGGGGGAACGCTATGGCTACACCTTC; cdr3_aa: CASSEGQGERYGYTF
d_call: TRBD2; v_call: TRBV4-1; cdr3_length: 15; j_call: TRBJ2-7; clone_size: -; cdr3_nt: TGCGCCAGCAGCCTCAGGCGGGACTACTGGTACGAGCAGTACTTC; cdr3_aa: CASSLRRDYWYEQYF
d_call: -; v_call: TRBV18; cdr3_length: 14; j_call: TRBJ2-5; clone_size: -; cdr3_nt: TGTGCCAGCTCACCACCGGGGGGAGGCGAGACCCAGTACTTC; cdr3_aa: CASSPPGGGETQYF
d_call: -; v_call: TRBV28; cdr3_length: 16; j_call: TRBJ2-4; clone_size: -; cdr3_nt: TGTGCCAGCAGTTTGCGGCGGGTTACAAGTGTAAACATTCAGTACTTC; cdr3_aa: CASSLRRVTSVNIQYF
d_call: TRBD1; v_call: TRBV11-3; cdr3_length: 13; j_call: TRBJ1-4; clone_size: -; cdr3_nt: TGTGCCAGCAGACAGGGGGATAGTGAAAAACTGTTTTTT; cdr3_aa: CASRQGDSEKLFF
d_call: TRBD2; v_call: TRBV5-1; cdr3_length: 14; j_call: TRBJ2-3; clone_size: -; cdr3_nt: TGCGCCAGCTGGCAAGCGGGGTCCACAGATACGCAGTATTTT; cdr3_aa: CASWQAGSTDTQYF
d_call: -; v_call: TRBV3-1/TRBV3-2; cdr3_length: 13; j_call: TRBJ1-5; clone_size: -; cdr3_nt: TGTGCCAGCAGCCAAGATCAGGGTCAGCCCCAGCATTTT; cdr3_aa: CASSQDQGQPQHF
d_call: -; v_call: TRBV9; cdr3_length: 15; j_call: TRBJ1-2; clone_size: -; cdr3_nt: TGTGCCAGCAGCGTTGCAAATATAGCCAACTATGGCTACACCTTC; cdr3_aa: CASSVANIANYGYTF
d_call: -; v_call: TRBV2; cdr3_length: 15; j_call: TRBJ1-6; clone_size: -; cdr3_nt: TGTGCCTGTAGCCGGGAAAGCCCTCATAATTCACCCCTCCACTTT; cdr3_aa: CACSRESPHNSPLHF
d_call: -; v_call: TRBV28; cdr3_length: 15; j_call: TRBJ1-5; clone_size: -; cdr3_nt: TGTGCCAGCAGTACACCCGAGGGGGGGCATCAGCCCCAGCATTTT; cdr3_aa: CASSTPEGGHQPQHF
d_call: -; v_call: TRBV19; cdr3_length: 13; j_call: TRBJ2-7; clone_size: -; cdr3_nt: TGTGCCAGTACCGCCAGGGCCTCCTACGAGCAGTACTTC; cdr3_aa: CASTARASYEQYF
d_call: -; v_call: TRBV2; cdr3_length: 11; j_call: TRBJ2-5; clone_size: few; cdr3_nt: TGTGCCTGCAACTGGCAAGAGACCCAGTACTTC; cdr3_aa: CACNWQETQYF
d_call: TRBD1; v_call: TRBV14; cdr3_length: 16; j_call: TRBJ2-2; clone_size: -; cdr3_nt: TGTGCCAGCAGCCGCACTGGGGACAGGGGTACCGGGGAGCTGTTTTTT; cdr3_aa: CASSRTGDRGTGELFF
d_call: TRBD1; v_call: TRBV7-2; cdr3_length: 15; j_call: TRBJ1-4; clone_size: -; cdr3_nt: TGTGCCAGCAGCTTATGGGGGACAGGGGGTGAAAAACTGTTTTTT; cdr3_aa: CASSLWGTGGEKLFF
d_call: -; v_call: TRBV5-6; cdr3_length: 16; j_call: TRBJ2-7; clone_size: -; cdr3_nt: TGTGCCAGCAGCCAACGACGAGGGATGGCCTCCTACGAGCAGTACTTC; cdr3_aa: CASSQRRGMASYEQYF
d_call: -; v_call: TRBV6-2/TRBV6-3; cdr3_length: 12; j_call: TRBJ2-1; clone_size: -; cdr3_nt: TGTGCCAGCAGTTCTCAGGGAAATGAGCAGTTCTTC; cdr3_aa: CASSSQGNEQFF
d_call: TRBD1; v_call: TRBV19; cdr3_length: 17; j_call: TRBJ2-1; clone_size: -; cdr3_nt: TGTGCCAGTAGTATAGATGGGACAGGGGGTTCCTACAATGAGCAGTTCTTC; cdr3_aa: CASSIDGTGGSYNEQFF
d_call: -; v_call: TRBV13; cdr3_length: 13; j_call: TRBJ2-7; clone_size: -; cdr3_nt: TGTGCCAGCAGCCTAGGACGGGTCTACGAGCAGTACTTC; cdr3_aa: CASSLGRVYEQYF
d_call: -; v_call: TRBV6-5; cdr3_length: 13; j_call: TRBJ1-1; clone_size: few; cdr3_nt: TGTGCCAGCAGTCACAGGCCGGTCACTGAAGCTTTCTTT; cdr3_aa: CASSHRPVTEAFF
d_call: -; v_call: TRBV5-6; cdr3_length: 14; j_call: TRBJ2-2; clone_size: -; cdr3_nt: TGTGCCAGCAGCTTGTCCCTAGGCACCGGGGAGCTGTTTTTT; cdr3_aa: CASSLSLGTGELFF
d_call: -; v_call: TRBV6-5; cdr3_length: 15; j_call: TRBJ2-7; clone_size: -; cdr3_nt: TGTGCCAGCAGTTCGGACAGACTCACCGCCTACGAGCAGTACTTC; cdr3_aa: CASSSDRLTAYEQYF
d_call: TRBD1; v_call: TRBV4-1; cdr3_length: 14; j_call: TRBJ2-7; clone_size: -; cdr3_nt: TGCGCCAGCAGCACTGACAGGGTAAGGGCCGAGCAGTACTTC; cdr3_aa: CASSTDRVRAEQYF
d_call: TRBD2; v_call: TRBV6-5; cdr3_length: 15; j_call: TRBJ2-3; clone_size: -; cdr3_nt: TGTGCCAGCAGTTGGAGGGCTAGCGGGGCCGATACGCAGTATTTT; cdr3_aa: CASSWRASGADTQYF
d_call: -; v_call: TRBV7-9; cdr3_length: 15; j_call: TRBJ1-2; clone_size: -; cdr3_nt: TGTGCCAGCAGCTTCACCGGCAGCCCATCAGGTGGCTACACCTTC; cdr3_aa: CASSFTGSPSGGYTF
d_call: TRBD1; v_call: TRBV5-4; cdr3_length: 17; j_call: TRBJ2-1; clone_size: few; cdr3_nt: TGTGCCAGCAGATCCCTACTTCCGGGACAGGGGGACAATGAGCAGTTCTTC; cdr3_aa: CASRSLLPGQGDNEQFF
d_call: -; v_call: TRBV5-1; cdr3_length: 11; j_call: TRBJ2-1; clone_size: -; cdr3_nt: TGCGCCAGCACCTTGGGGAGGGAGCAGTTCTTC; cdr3_aa: CASTLGREQFF
d_call: -; v_call: TRBV19; cdr3_length: 15; j_call: TRBJ2-5; clone_size: -; cdr3_nt: TGTGCCAGCCGCTCCTCCACGACGAGGCAAGAGACCCAGTACTTC; cdr3_aa: CASRSSTTRQETQYF
d_call: -; v_call: TRBV6-1; cdr3_length: 15; j_call: TRBJ2-7; clone_size: -; cdr3_nt: TGTGCCAGCAGTGAAGGCAGGTTCCAAACCTACGAGCAGTACTTC; cdr3_aa: CASSEGRFQTYEQYF
d_call: TRBD1; v_call: TRBV18; cdr3_length: 13; j_call: TRBJ1-1; clone_size: few; cdr3_nt: TGTGCCAGCTCGCGACAGGGGAACACTGAAGCTTTCTTT; cdr3_aa: CASSRQGNTEAFF
d_call: -; v_call: TRBV11-3; cdr3_length: 14; j_call: TRBJ1-2; clone_size: -; cdr3_nt: TGTGCCAGCAGCCCCAGCGGATACTCCTATGGCTACACCTTC; cdr3_aa: CASSPSGYSYGYTF
d_call: TRBD1; v_call: TRBV6-5; cdr3_length: 14; j_call: TRBJ1-4; clone_size: -; cdr3_nt: TGTGCCAGCAGTATTCGGGACAGGGCTGAAAAACTGTTTTTT; cdr3_aa: CASSIRDRAEKLFF
d_call: TRBD1; v_call: TRBV5-1; cdr3_length: 14; j_call: TRBJ2-4; clone_size: -; cdr3_nt: TGCGCCAGCAGCTTAACAGGGGGCGCGAACATTCAGTACTTC; cdr3_aa: CASSLTGGANIQYF
d_call: TRBD1; v_call: TRBV4-3; cdr3_length: 16; j_call: TRBJ1-5; clone_size: -; cdr3_nt: TGCGCCAGCAGCCAATCGGACAGGGGCGTATATCAGCCCCAGCATTTT; cdr3_aa: CASSQSDRGVYQPQHF
d_call: TRBD1; v_call: TRBV4-1; cdr3_length: 12; j_call: TRBJ2-3; clone_size: -; cdr3_nt: TGCGCCAGCAGCCAGGACAGGGATACGCAGTATTTT; cdr3_aa: CASSQDRDTQYF
d_call: TRBD2; v_call: TRBV4-3; cdr3_length: 19; j_call: TRBJ2-1; clone_size: -; cdr3_nt: TGCGCCAGCAGCCAAGACTCCCTGGGACTAGCGGGAAATTACAATGAGCAGTTCTTC; cdr3_aa: CASSQDSLGLAGNYNEQFF
d_call: TRBD1; v_call: TRBV9; cdr3_length: 17; j_call: TRBJ2-6; clone_size: -; cdr3_nt: TGTGCCAGCAACACAGGGGTTAGGGCCTCTGGGGCCAACGTCCTGACTTTC; cdr3_aa: CASNTGVRASGANVLTF
d_call: TRBD2; v_call: TRBV10-3; cdr3_length: 14; j_call: TRBJ2-5; clone_size: -; cdr3_nt: TGTGCCATCAAGGCTAGCGGGGGCGGGGAGACCCAGTACTTC; cdr3_aa: CAIKASGGGETQYF
d_call: -; v_call: TRBV28; cdr3_length: 16; j_call: TRBJ1-5; clone_size: -; cdr3_nt: TGTGCCAGCAGTCTGCCTTCCCGGACAGCTGATCAGCCCCAGCATTTT; cdr3_aa: CASSLPSRTADQPQHF
d_call: TRBD2; v_call: TRBV6-1; cdr3_length: 15; j_call: TRBJ2-1; clone_size: once; cdr3_nt: TGTGCCAGCAGTGAAGGGGTAGCGGGGGCGAGAGAGCAGTTCTTC; cdr3_aa: CASSEGVAGAREQFF
d_call: TRBD1; v_call: TRBV5-6; cdr3_length: 15; j_call: TRBJ2-3; clone_size: -; cdr3_nt: TGTGCCAGCAGCCAAGGGACAGGGGGCCCAGATACGCAGTATTTT; cdr3_aa: CASSQGTGGPDTQYF
d_call: -; v_call: TRBV6-5; cdr3_length: 14; j_call: TRBJ1-2; clone_size: -; cdr3_nt: TGTGCCAGCAGTTATAAAGCGGGGGGGTATAGCTACACCTTC; cdr3_aa: CASSYKAGGYSYTF
d_call: -; v_call: TRBV6-5; cdr3_length: 13; j_call: TRBJ2-7; clone_size: -; cdr3_nt: TGTGCCAGCAACGGGCAGGGATCCTACGAGCAGTACTTC; cdr3_aa: CASNGQGSYEQYF
d_call: TRBD1; v_call: TRBV19; cdr3_length: 15; j_call: TRBJ2-1; clone_size: -; cdr3_nt: TGTGCCAGTACCACGGGACAGGGAACTCTTAATGAGCAGTTCTTC; cdr3_aa: CASTTGQGTLNEQFF
d_call: -; v_call: TRBV10-3; cdr3_length: 15; j_call: TRBJ1-1; clone_size: -; cdr3_nt: TGTGCCATCAGTGAGTCCAACAAAGCGGGGGCTGAAGCTTTCTTT; cdr3_aa: CAISESNKAGAEAFF
d_call: TRBD1; v_call: TRBV6-5; cdr3_length: 14; j_call: TRBJ2-3; clone_size: -; cdr3_nt: TGTGCCAGCACCTTGGACAGGGCCCCAGATACGCAGTATTTT; cdr3_aa: CASTLDRAPDTQYF
d_call: TRBD2; v_call: TRBV6-2/TRBV6-3; cdr3_length: 12; j_call: TRBJ2-1; clone_size: -; cdr3_nt: TGTGCCAGCAGTATAAGCGGGGCACACCAGTTCTTC; cdr3_aa: CASSISGAHQFF
d_call: TRBD1; v_call: TRBV9; cdr3_length: 14; j_call: TRBJ2-7; clone_size: -; cdr3_nt: TGTGCCAGCAGCGTCGGGACAGGGCCCTACGAGCAGTACTTC; cdr3_aa: CASSVGTGPYEQYF
d_call: -; v_call: TRBV6-5; cdr3_length: 13; j_call: TRBJ1-1; clone_size: once; cdr3_nt: TGTGCCAGCAGTTACCAGGGAAGCACTGAAGCTTTCTTT; cdr3_aa: CASSYQGSTEAFF
d_call: TRBD1; v_call: TRBV6-5; cdr3_length: 14; j_call: TRBJ1-2; clone_size: -; cdr3_nt: TGTGCCAGCAGTCCGGGACAGGGAGGCTATGGCTACACCTTC; cdr3_aa: CASSPGQGGYGYTF
d_call: -; v_call: TRBV29-1; cdr3_length: 11; j_call: TRBJ2-7; clone_size: -; cdr3_nt: TGCAGCGTCCAAGACAGCTACGAGCAGTACTTC; cdr3_aa: CSVQDSYEQYF
d_call: TRBD1; v_call: TRBV2; cdr3_length: 13; j_call: TRBJ2-1; clone_size: -; cdr3_nt: TGTGCCAGCATAGGGACAGGATACAATGAGCAGTTCTTC; cdr3_aa: CASIGTGYNEQFF
d_call: -; v_call: TRBV28; cdr3_length: 15; j_call: TRBJ2-6; clone_size: once; cdr3_nt: TGTGCCAGCAGTTCGGGGGTCTCTGGGGCCAACGTCCTGACTTTC; cdr3_aa: CASSSGVSGANVLTF
d_call: -; v_call: TRBV7-2; cdr3_length: 13; j_call: TRBJ1-1; clone_size: few; cdr3_nt: TGTGCCAGCAGACAGGCTGTGAACACTGAAGCTTTCTTT; cdr3_aa: CASRQAVNTEAFF
d_call: TRBD1; v_call: TRBV30; cdr3_length: 15; j_call: TRBJ1-5; clone_size: -; cdr3_nt: TGTGCCTGGAGTGGCGGACAGGGCCTCAATCAGCCCCAGCATTTT; cdr3_aa: CAWSGGQGLNQPQHF
d_call: -; v_call: TRBV28; cdr3_length: 14; j_call: TRBJ2-3; clone_size: -; cdr3_nt: TGTGCCAGCAGCTCGGCCAGGGATAGAGATACGCAGTATTTT; cdr3_aa: CASSSARDRDTQYF